This T cell receptor (beta chain) came from a study of T cell repertoires in cytomegalovirus infection. About the research overall: Public TCR beta signatures indicated both CMV infection and matching HLA type.

This clonotype has only a few counts. No antigen is known for it. TCRdb reanalysed the reads using MiXCR and keeps one entry per CDR3 protein. In the table there are some 560,000 distinct CDR3 sequences, almost 40% of which are singletons. V was shortened by 7 bases and J by 3 bases, with 12 bases between the two germline ends. The length of the CDR3 is 14 residues. Per the germline V gene, CDR1 is MNHNS and CDR2 is SASEGT. This sample comprised cultured PBMCs, obtained from culture after CMV antigen stimulation. J is TRBJ1-4 and V is TRBV6-1; D remains unclear. The clonotype comes from a human donor in good health (CMV status not recorded). Some clones in this sample may be carry-over from other donors' samples. The CDR3 coding sequence is TGTGCCAGCAAGGAGGGTTGGGCTAATGAAAAACTGTTTTTT. Its protein product is CASKEGWANEKLFF.